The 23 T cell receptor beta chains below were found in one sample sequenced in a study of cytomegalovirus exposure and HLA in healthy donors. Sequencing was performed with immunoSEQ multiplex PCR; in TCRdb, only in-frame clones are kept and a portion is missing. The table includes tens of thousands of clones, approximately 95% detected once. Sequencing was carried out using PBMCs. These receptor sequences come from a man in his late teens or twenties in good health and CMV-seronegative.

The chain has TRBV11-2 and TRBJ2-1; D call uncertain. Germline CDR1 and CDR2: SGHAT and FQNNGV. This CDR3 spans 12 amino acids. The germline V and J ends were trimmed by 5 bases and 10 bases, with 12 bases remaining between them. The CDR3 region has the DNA TGTGCCAGCAGCCTGGTCTTCAGGGAGCAGTTCTTC. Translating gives CASSLVFREQFF.

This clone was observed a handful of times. In nucleotides, the CDR3 is TGTGCCAGCAGCTTTTCGACTGGGTCCCAGCATTTT. It codes for CASSFSTGSQHF. This chain joins TRBV7-9 and TRBJ1-5; no firm D call. The CDR3 consists of 12 residues. The germline V gene has CDR1 SEHNR and CDR2 FQNEAQ (reference sequence). V was shortened by 3 bases and J by 11 bases, with 11 bases between the two germline ends.

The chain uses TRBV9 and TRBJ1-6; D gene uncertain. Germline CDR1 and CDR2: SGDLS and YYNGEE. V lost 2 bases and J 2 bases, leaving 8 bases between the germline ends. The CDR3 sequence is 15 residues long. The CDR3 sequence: CASSVRGAYNSPLHF. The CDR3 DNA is TGTGCCAGCAGCGTCCGCGGCGCCTATAATTCACCCCTCCACTTT.

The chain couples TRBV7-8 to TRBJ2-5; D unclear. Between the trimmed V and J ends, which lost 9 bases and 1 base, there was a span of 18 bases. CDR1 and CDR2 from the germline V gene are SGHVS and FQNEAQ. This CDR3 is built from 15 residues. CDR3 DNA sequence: TGTGCCAGTACACTCCGGAGAGCTTTCCAAGAGACCCAGTACTTC. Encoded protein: CASTLRRAFQETQYF.

The CDR3 DNA reads as TGTGCCAGTAGTATTAGTCAGAACACTGAAGCTTTCTTT. Translating it yields CASSISQNTEAFF. The V gene is TRBV19, the J gene TRBJ1-1, with unresolved D. This CDR3 spans 13 amino acids. Trimming removed 3 bases from V and 1 base from J, with 6 bases in between. The germline CDR1 and CDR2 sequences are LNHDA and SQIVND (reference sequence).

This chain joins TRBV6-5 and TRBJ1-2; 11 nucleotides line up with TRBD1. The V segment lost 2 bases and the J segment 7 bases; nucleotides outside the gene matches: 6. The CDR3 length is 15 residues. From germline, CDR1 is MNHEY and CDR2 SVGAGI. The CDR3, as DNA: TGTGCCAGCAGTTACCGGACAGGGGGCGGGGGTGGCTACACCTTC. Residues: CASSYRTGGGGGYTF.

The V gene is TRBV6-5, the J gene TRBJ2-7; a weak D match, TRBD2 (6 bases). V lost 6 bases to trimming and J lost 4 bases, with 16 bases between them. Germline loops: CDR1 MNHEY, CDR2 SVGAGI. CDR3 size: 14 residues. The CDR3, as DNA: TGTGCCAGCAGACGCCCGGGGGAGGTTTACGAGCAGTACTTC. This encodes CASRRPGEVYEQYF.

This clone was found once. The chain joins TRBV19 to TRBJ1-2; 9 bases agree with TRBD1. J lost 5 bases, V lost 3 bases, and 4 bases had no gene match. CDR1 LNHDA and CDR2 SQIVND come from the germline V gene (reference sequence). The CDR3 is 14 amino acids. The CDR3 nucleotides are TGTGCCAGTAGTATCCCGGGACAGGGTTATGGCTACACCTTC. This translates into CASSIPGQGYGYTF.

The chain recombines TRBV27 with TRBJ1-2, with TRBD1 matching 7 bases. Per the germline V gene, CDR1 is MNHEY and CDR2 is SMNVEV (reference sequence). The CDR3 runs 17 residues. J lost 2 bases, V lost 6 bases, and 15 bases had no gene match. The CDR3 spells CASRQLGVAGGNYGYTF. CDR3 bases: TGTGCCAGCAGACAGTTGGGCGTGGCAGGGGGAAACTATGGCTACACCTTC.

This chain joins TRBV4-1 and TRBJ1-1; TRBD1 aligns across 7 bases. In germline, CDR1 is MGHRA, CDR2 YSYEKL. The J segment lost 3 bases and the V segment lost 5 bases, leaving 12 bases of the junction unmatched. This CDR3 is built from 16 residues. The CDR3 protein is CASSGGGRGLDTEAFF. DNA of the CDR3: TGCGCCAGCAGCGGAGGGGGAAGGGGGCTTGACACTGAAGCTTTCTTT.

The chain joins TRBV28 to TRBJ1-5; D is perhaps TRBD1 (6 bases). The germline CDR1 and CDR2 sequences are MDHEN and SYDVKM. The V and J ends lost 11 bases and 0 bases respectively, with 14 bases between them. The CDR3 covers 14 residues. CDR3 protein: CAVRTAYSNQPQHF. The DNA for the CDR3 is TGTGCCGTCAGGACAGCCTATAGCAATCAGCCCCAGCATTTT.

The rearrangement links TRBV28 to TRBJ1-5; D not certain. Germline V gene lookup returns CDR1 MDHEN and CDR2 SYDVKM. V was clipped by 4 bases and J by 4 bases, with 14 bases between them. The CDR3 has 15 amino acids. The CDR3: CASSSQASLNQPQHF. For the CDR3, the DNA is TGTGCCAGCAGTTCCCAGGCCTCCCTAAATCAGCCCCAGCATTTT.

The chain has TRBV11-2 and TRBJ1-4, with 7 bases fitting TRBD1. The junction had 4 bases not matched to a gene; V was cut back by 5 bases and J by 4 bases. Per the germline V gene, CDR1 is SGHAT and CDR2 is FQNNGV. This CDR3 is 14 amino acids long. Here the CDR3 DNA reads TGTGCCAGCAGCCAGGGGGTGGTTAATGAAAAACTGTTTTTT. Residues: CASSQGVVNEKLFF.

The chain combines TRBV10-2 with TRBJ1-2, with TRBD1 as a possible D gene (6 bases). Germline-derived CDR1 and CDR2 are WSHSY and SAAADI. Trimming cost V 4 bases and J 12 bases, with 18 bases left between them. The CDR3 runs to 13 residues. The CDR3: CASSGAGHLSNTF. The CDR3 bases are TGCGCCAGCAGTGGAGCGGGACACCTAAGTAACACCTTC.

CDR3 nucleotide sequence: TGTGCCAGCAGCGCGGACAGGGGACCCTACGAGCAGTACTTC. Amino acids: CASSADRGPYEQYF. This rearrangement joins TRBV5-4 to TRBJ2-7; 9 bases map to TRBD1. This CDR3 is 14 amino acids long. Losses at the gene ends were 4 bases for V and 2 bases for J; bases not matched to a gene: 4. The germline gives CDR1 SGHNT, CDR2 YYREEE (reference sequence).

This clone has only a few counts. CDR3 protein: CASSPSSGTGGSPLHF. In DNA, the CDR3 is TGCGCCAGCAGCCCTTCATCCGGGACAGGGGGCTCACCCCTCCACTTT. The chain joins TRBV4-3 to TRBJ1-6; 12 nucleotides agree with TRBD1. Per the germline V gene, CDR1 is LGHNA and CDR2 is YSLEER. The CDR3 is 16 residues long. The trim removed 4 bases at V and 10 bases at J, leaving 8 bases unmatched.

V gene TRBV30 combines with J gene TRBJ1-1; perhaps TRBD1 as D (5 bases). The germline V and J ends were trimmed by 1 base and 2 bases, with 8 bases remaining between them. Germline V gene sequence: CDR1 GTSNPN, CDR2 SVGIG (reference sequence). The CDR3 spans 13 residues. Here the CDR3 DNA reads TGTGCCTGGAGTGACGACAGTAACACTGAAGCTTTCTTT. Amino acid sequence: CAWSDDSNTEAFF.

The CDR3 DNA sequence: TGTGCCAGCAGCTTGGAGGGGACTAGGGCCTACGAGCAGTACTTC. This translates into CASSLEGTRAYEQYF. The V gene is TRBV5-4, the J gene TRBJ2-7, with 8 bases matching TRBD2. Germline V gives CDR1 SGHNT, CDR2 YYREEE (reference sequence). The CDR3 loop spans 15 amino acids. The J segment lost 2 bases and the V segment lost 0 bases, leaving 4 bases of the junction unmatched.

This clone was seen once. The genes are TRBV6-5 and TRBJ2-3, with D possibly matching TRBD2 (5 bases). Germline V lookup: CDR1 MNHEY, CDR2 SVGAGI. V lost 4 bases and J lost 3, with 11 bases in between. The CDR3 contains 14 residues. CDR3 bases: TGTGCCAGCAGTTTCGGGGTGGGGACAGATACGCAGTATTTT. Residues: CASSFGVGTDTQYF.

The CDR3 DNA reads as TGTGCCAGCAGCCCGGGGACAGGAGAGGGGAGCAATCAGCCCCAGCATTTT. This encodes CASSPGTGEGSNQPQHF. This chain joins TRBV5-8 and TRBJ1-5, with 8 bases lining up with TRBD1. Germline V lookup: CDR1 SGHTS, CDR2 YDEGEE. The CDR3 spans 17 residues. The trim removed 4 bases at V and 1 base at J, leaving 10 bases unmatched. The whole variable domain, filled in from reference TRBV5-8 and TRBJ1-5, reads EAGVTQSPTHLIKTRGQQATLRCSPISGHTSVYWYQQALGLGLQFLLWYDEGEERNRGNFPPRFSGRQFPNYSSELNVNALELEDSALYLCASSPGTGEGSNQPQHFGDGTRLSIL.

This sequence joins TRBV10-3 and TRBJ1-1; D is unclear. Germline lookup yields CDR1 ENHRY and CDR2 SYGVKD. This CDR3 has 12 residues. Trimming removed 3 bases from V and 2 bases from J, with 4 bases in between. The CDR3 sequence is CAISDQNTEAFF. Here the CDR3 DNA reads TGTGCCATCAGTGATCAAAACACTGAAGCTTTCTTT.

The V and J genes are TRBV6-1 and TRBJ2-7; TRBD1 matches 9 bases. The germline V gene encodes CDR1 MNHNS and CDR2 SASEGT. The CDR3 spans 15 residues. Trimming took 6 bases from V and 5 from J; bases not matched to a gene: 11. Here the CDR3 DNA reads TGTGCCAGCAGGGGGCTCGGGACAGGGTTCAACGAGCAGTACTTC. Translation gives CASRGLGTGFNEQYF.

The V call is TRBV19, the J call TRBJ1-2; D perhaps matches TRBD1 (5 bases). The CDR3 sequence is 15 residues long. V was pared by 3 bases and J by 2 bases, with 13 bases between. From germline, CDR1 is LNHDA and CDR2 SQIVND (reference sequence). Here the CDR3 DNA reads TGTGCCAGTAGTATTCAACAGGTACCAAACTATGGCTACACCTTC. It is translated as CASSIQQVPNYGYTF.